This TCR beta chain came from a study of Graves' ophthalmopathy and Graves' hyperthyroidism. Study-level findings and limits: Most thyroid clonotypes with frequency above 0.001 were detected in blood too. Stable hyperthyroidism and ophthalmopathy were told apart by a 13-signature model, which achieved around 90% sensitivity and 65% to 83% specificity.

As for this clonotype: Its antigen is as yet unknown. A junction boundary mismatches the germline segment, possibly from a read error.

From RNA, the CDR3 regions of TCR beta chains were amplified and sequenced. The first round was an RT-PCR with HTBI primers, and the second round was a multiplex PCR. TCRdb reanalysed the multiplex PCR reads using MiXCR and keeps one entry per CDR3 protein. The table includes approximately 700,000 distinct CDR3 sequences, roughly two fifths detected once. CDR1 and CDR2 (germline): SEHNR, FQNEAQ (reference sequence). The CDR3 is 16 residues long. Ophthalmopathy-affected donors exhibited moderate-to-severe activity, CAS ≥3, NOSPECS ≥4, and duration under 3 months. The receptor's source is an adult man with Graves' ophthalmopathy. V and J are TRBV7-9 and TRBJ2-5; 13 bases line up with TRBD2. Sequences were obtained from peripheral blood. CDR3 in amino acids: CASSLGGTSGNETQYF. CDR3 coding DNA: TGTGCCAGCAGCTTAGGTGGGACTAGCGGGAATGAGACCCAGTACTTT.